Presented here are 18 T cell receptor beta chains from one specimen sequenced in a study of blood T cell repertoires in COVID-19. Sequencing used immunoSEQ multiplex PCR; TCRdb keeps in-frame clones, though not all of them. The data hold approximately 250,000 clones, with roughly 86% observed a single time. Sequencing was done on a sample of peripheral blood. The receptors derive from a man aged 18 to 35 with active or convalescent COVID-19.

The CDR3 sequence is CATSDKDRGRGYTF. DNA of the CDR3: TGTGCCACCAGTGATAAGGACAGGGGACGCGGCTACACCTTC. This chain uses TRBV24-1 with TRBJ1-2; 9 nucleotides match TRBD1. J gave up 8 bases and V 3 bases, and 6 bases lay outside the gene matches. Germline V lookup: CDR1 KGHDR, CDR2 SFDVKD. The CDR3 contains 14 residues.

The V call is TRBV2, the J call TRBJ2-2, with 7 bases identical to TRBD1. CDR3 length: 16 amino acids. The germline V gene has CDR1 SNHLY and CDR2 FYNNEI. With V trimmed by 6 bases and J by 1 base, 8 bases remained unmatched. The CDR3 coding sequence is TGTGCCAGCAGGGACGGGACAGTCTGGAACACCGGGGAGCTGTTTTTT. Its protein is CASRDGTVWNTGELFF.

A single count supports this clone. This chain uses TRBV18 with TRBJ2-1; 8 positions agree with TRBD2. The CDR3 spans 15 residues. Trimming at V came to 0 bases and at J to 5 bases, leaving 3 bases not matched to a gene. Germline CDR1 reads KGHSH; CDR2 reads LQKENI. CDR3: CASSPPVAGNNEQFF. Written as DNA, the CDR3 is TGTGCCAGCTCACCACCGGTAGCGGGGAACAATGAGCAGTTCTTC.

This rearrangement joins TRBV5-1 to TRBJ2-7; 11 nucleotides agree with TRBD2. The CDR3 extends over 18 amino acids. The V segment lost 1 base and the J segment 3 bases; nucleotides outside the gene matches: 12. Germline V lookup: CDR1 SGHRS, CDR2 YFSETQ. The CDR3 bases are TGCGCCAGCAGCTTGTCCCTAGCGGGGGGACTAGCTGACTACGAGCAGTACTTC. Translation gives CASSLSLAGGLADYEQYF. The whole variable domain, remainder taken from reference TRBV5-1 and TRBJ2-7, is KAGVTQTPRYLIKTRGQQVTLSCSPISGHRSVSWYQQTPGQGLQFLFEYFSETQRNKGNFPGRFSGRQFSNSRSEMNVSTLELGDSALYLCASSLSLAGGLADYEQYFGPGTRLTVT.

The chain joins TRBV7-2 to TRBJ1-2; no firm D call. The CDR3 is 12 residues long. Looked up from germline, CDR1 is SGHTA and CDR2 is FQGNSA. Trimming removed 4 bases at V and 10 bases at J, with 13 bases between. CDR3 in amino acids: CASSSVASYYTF. The CDR3, as DNA: TGTGCCAGCAGCTCCGTAGCTTCCTACTACACCTTC.

This clone showed up just a few times. The chain employs TRBV30 and TRBJ2-7, with D uncertain. With 2 bases removed from V and 6 bases from J, the gap between germline ends came to 14 bases. The germline CDR1 and CDR2 sequences are GTSNPN and SVGIG (reference sequence). This CDR3 is 13 amino acids long. The CDR3 DNA reads as TGTGCCTGGAGTCTCCATATTGACTCCGAGCAGTACTTC. Protein sequence: CAWSLHIDSEQYF.

The gene calls are TRBV4-1 and TRBJ1-5; TRBD1 matches 8 bases. The J segment lost 9 bases and the V segment lost 0 bases, leaving 4 bases of the junction unmatched. CDR1 is MGHRA, CDR2 YSYEKL, per germline. The CDR3 has 14 amino acids. CDR3 sequence: CASSQDDRGLPQHF. The CDR3 DNA is TGCGCCAGCAGCCAAGATGACAGGGGATTGCCCCAGCATTTT.

The V and J genes are TRBV7-3 and TRBJ2-1; possibly TRBD1 for D (6 bases). Germline CDR1 SGHTA, CDR2 FQGTGA. Trimming shortened V by 5 bases and J by 10 bases, and 15 bases separated the two germline ends. This CDR3 is 13 amino acids long. For the CDR3, the DNA is TGTGCCAGCAGCGTATTACAGGGAAAAGAGCAGTTCTTC. This translates into CASSVLQGKEQFF.

This clone was recorded at least ten times. The CDR3 reads CASSDPDYYNEQFF. The CDR3 coding sequence is TGTGCCAGCAGTGATCCTGACTACTACAATGAGCAGTTCTTC. The gene calls are TRBV6-2 or TRBV6-3 and TRBJ2-1, with a possible D match to TRBD2 (5 bases). Trimming pared 5 bases from V and 3 bases from J, leaving 11 bases between. The length of the CDR3 is 14 residues. CDR1 MNHEY and CDR2 SVGEGT come from the germline V gene.

This clone came up once. The genes are TRBV19 and TRBJ1-2, with 9 nucleotides matching TRBD1. There are 15 residues in the CDR3. The V gene end was trimmed by 5 bases and the J gene end by 3 bases; junction bases not matched to a gene: 7. Germline assignment: CDR1 LNHDA and CDR2 SQIVND (reference sequence). The CDR3 spells CASSQDRGYDYGYTF. The CDR3 bases are TGTGCCAGTAGTCAGGACAGGGGCTATGACTATGGCTACACCTTC.

The V gene is TRBV19, the J gene TRBJ1-1; 8 bases line up with TRBD1. Germline trimming cut 5 bases from V and 0 bases from J; bases unmatched to any gene: 5. The CDR3 has 15 amino acids. Germline V lookup: CDR1 LNHDA, CDR2 SQIVND (reference sequence). The chain's CDR3 is CASSGLTGVNTEAFF. CDR3 nucleotide sequence: TGTGCCAGTAGTGGATTGACAGGGGTGAACACTGAAGCTTTCTTT. Using reference TRBV19 and TRBJ1-1 for the parts outside the CDR3, the full variable domain is DGGITQSPKYLFRKEGQNVTLSCEQNLNHDAMYWYRQDPGQGLRLIYYSQIVNDFQKGDIAEGYSVSREKKESFPLTVTSAQKNPTAFYLCASSGLTGVNTEAFFGQGTRLTVV.

This clone turned up a few times. V and J are TRBV10-3 and TRBJ1-2, with 7 bases fitting TRBD1. Germline CDR1 and CDR2: ENHRY and SYGVKD. V shed 6 bases and J 4 bases; nucleotides not matched to a gene: 8. This CDR3 has 14 amino acids. CDR3 bases: TGTGCCATCAGGGGGACAGCGTCGGGCTATGGCTACACCTTC. It translates to CAIRGTASGYGYTF.

J is TRBJ1-3 and V is TRBV19; TRBD1 agrees at 8 bases. The germline gives CDR1 LNHDA, CDR2 SQIVND (reference sequence). Trimming at V came to 3 bases and at J to 5 bases, leaving 6 bases not matched to a gene. CDR3 length: 15 residues. In nucleotides, the CDR3 is TGTGCCAGTAGTATGGGCAGGGGGCCAAGAAACACCATATATTTT. Translating it yields CASSMGRGPRNTIYF.

The chain employs TRBV10-3 and TRBJ1-6, with 8 bases fitting TRBD1. Germline CDR1 and CDR2: ENHRY and SYGVKD. This CDR3 has 15 residues. V lost 10 bases, J lost 0 bases, and 5 bases stayed unmatched. CDR3 protein: CATNTGGSYNSPLHF. For the CDR3, the DNA is TGTGCCACCAATACAGGGGGCTCCTATAATTCACCCCTCCACTTT.

The chain joins TRBV5-8 to TRBJ2-1, with D possibly TRBD1 on 7 matching bases. V gave up 4 bases and J gave up 12 bases, with 14 bases separating them. Germline V gene sequence: CDR1 SGHTS, CDR2 YDEGEE. There are 12 residues in the CDR3. The CDR3 DNA reads TGTGCCAGCAGCGGAGGGAAGGGGGCGCAGTTCTTC. Translation: CASSGGKGAQFF.

The chain has TRBV7-2 and TRBJ2-5; possible D gene TRBD2, 6 bases. The V end lost 5 bases, the J end lost 1 base, and 11 bases lay between the germline ends. Per the germline V gene, CDR1 is SGHTA and CDR2 is FQGNSA. The CDR3 is 14 residues long. This CDR3 reads CASSLGGPQETQYF. CDR3 DNA: TGTGCCAGCAGCCTAGGAGGGCCCCAAGAGACCCAGTACTTC.

This chain uses TRBV5-4 with TRBJ2-5, with TRBD1 as a possible D gene (6 bases). The CDR3 loop spans 15 amino acids. The V end was cut by 2 bases, the J end by 3 bases, with 14 bases between. CDR1 and CDR2 from the germline V gene are SGHNT and YYREEE (reference sequence). The CDR3: CASSLYRQAEETQYF. The CDR3 DNA follows: TGTGCCAGCAGCTTATACCGACAGGCTGAAGAGACCCAGTACTTC.

The chain uses TRBV7-9 and TRBJ2-3, with 10 positions matching TRBD2. The CDR3 consists of 18 residues. Trimming at V came to 1 base and at J to 0 bases, leaving 7 bases not matched to a gene. CDR1 and CDR2 from the germline V gene are SEHNR and FQNEAQ (reference sequence). DNA for the CDR3: TGTGCCAGCAGCTTAGGGTCTAGCGGGAGACCGAGCACAGATACGCAGTATTTT. It yields the protein CASSLGSSGRPSTDTQYF.